This T cell receptor beta chain stems from a study of blood T cell repertoires in COVID-19. Study-wide background: Some COVID-19 samples were acute and others convalescent; all came from the United States, Italy and Spain. Sources were T cells, B-cell-depleted T cells, or PBMCs; the material itself was cDNA or gDNA.

Original data processing: Amplification of reference gene primers provided the estimated nucleated cell counts. The assay was immunoSEQ multiplex PCR, and TCRdb's table has in-frame clones only and misses some. The DNA gave D and trimming, while V, J and clone size come from that table. The data hold about 400,000 clones, with about 90% observed a single time. CDR1 and CDR2 from the germline V gene are LNHDA and SQIVND (reference sequence). The CDR3 loop spans 15 amino acids. V shed 0 bases and J shed 0 bases, with 8 bases lying between them. This clone came up once. Sequencing used peripheral blood. This sequence originates from a middle-aged man with acute or convalescent COVID-19. J is TRBJ1-1 and V is TRBV19; no clear D gene. The CDR3 DNA reads TGTGCCAGTAGTATAGAAGCGGCGGTGAACACTGAAGCTTTCTTT. Amino acids: CASSIEAAVNTEAFF.